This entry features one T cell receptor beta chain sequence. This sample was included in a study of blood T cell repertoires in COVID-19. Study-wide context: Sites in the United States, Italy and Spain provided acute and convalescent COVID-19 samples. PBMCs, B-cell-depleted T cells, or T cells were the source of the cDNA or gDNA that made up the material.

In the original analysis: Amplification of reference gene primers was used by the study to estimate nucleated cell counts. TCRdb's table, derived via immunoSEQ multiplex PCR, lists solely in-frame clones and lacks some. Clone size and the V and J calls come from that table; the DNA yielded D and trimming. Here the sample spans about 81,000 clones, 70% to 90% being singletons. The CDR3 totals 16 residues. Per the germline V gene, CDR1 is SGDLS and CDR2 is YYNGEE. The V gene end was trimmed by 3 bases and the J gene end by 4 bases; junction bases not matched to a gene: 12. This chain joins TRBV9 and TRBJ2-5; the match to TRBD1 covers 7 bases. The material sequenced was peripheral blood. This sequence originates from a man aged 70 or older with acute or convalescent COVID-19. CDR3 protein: CASSGTSRGLAETQYF. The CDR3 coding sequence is TGTGCCAGCAGCGGCACCTCGAGGGGGCTGGCAGAGACCCAGTACTTC.